This T cell receptor (beta chain) was profiled in a study of cytomegalovirus exposure and HLA in healthy donors (dated by TCRdb to about 2017). Looking at the study overall: An earlier analysis of approximately 640 of the donors reported 250 to 350 Gb of sequence data and some 100 million unique TCR beta sequences from about 200 million T cells. Along with the roughly 670-subject first cohort, a separate validation cohort of over 90 different subjects was used. An earlier analysis of around 640 of the donors used high-throughput TCR beta sequencing to judge whether each TCR beta V gene segment behaved as functional or pseudogenic. An early release that covered more than 550 HLA-typed donors contained approximately 300 gigabases of sequencing data and 80 million or so unique TCR sequences. A later analysis re-analyzed previously published TCR beta repertoires from about 600 donors and added high-resolution HLA genotyping to study TCR occurrence patterns. The number of donors typed differed by locus, with 629-630 for A, B, C, DRB1 and DQB1, 522 for DQA1, nearly 610 for DPA1, and approximately 470 for DPB1. Both class I and class II loci were covered by HLA typing, at four-digit resolution. All discovery cohort repertoires had been generated using a single sequencing platform. The study aimed to test whether cataloging public T cell receptors could reveal signatures of past pathogen exposure. A later genetic analysis used genome-wide SNP genotypes for about three fifths of the 666 donors, treating that subset as a discovery cohort. Among 398 genotyped donors of the cohort, an average of around 240,000 unique TCR beta nucleotide sequences were sequenced per donor, about a sixth of them non-productive. Using immunosequencing, the study profiled T cell repertoires from 666 subjects and related those repertoires to cytomegalovirus serostatus. Among the approximately 430 genotyped donors, around 81% belonged to the genetic ancestry cluster associated with self-reported Caucasian donors. Donor age, sex, ethnicity and CMV serostatus were compiled together with the repertoire data. Roughly 5 DR-DQ haplotypes were treated as single units for association and clustering because of strong linkage in the cohort. Rather than drawing on any new phenotypic data, the later analysis identified candidate immune exposures from TCR beta sequences and the way those sequences occurred across donors. The study combined high-throughput TCR immunosequencing, statistical association of individual TCRs with disease status, and machine learning to predict cytomegalovirus infection status. What the authors observed across the whole study: Most TCR sequences were seen in very few donors, while some public TCRs were found in many individuals. Over 15 rarely observed V segments, including chromosome 9 orphons, were excluded from the earlier analysis of about 610 of the donors because counts were too low. Because the 87-base-pair reads could not distinguish some IMGT-functional V segments, including TRBV6-2 and TRBV6-3, those segments were excluded. A cluster of highly shared sequence variants was judged likely to be a technical artifact of the sequencing pipeline. Three of the identified cytomegalovirus-associated TCR beta chains were confirmed in vitro to be specific for cytomegalovirus antigens. In a later analysis, HLA-associated TCR beta chains were found to be more clonally expanded and to have lower generation probabilities than equally common non-associated chains. Correlated functional status among segregating V segments might be attributable to linkage disequilibrium, but an unknown experimental factor could not be ruled out. According to a later analysis, TCR association rates differed among HLA loci, with DRB1 alleles showing the most associated TCRs and HLA-C alleles showing the fewest. At a false discovery rate of 0.05, a later analysis linked fewer than 20,000 TCR beta sequences to specific HLA alleles. A later analysis found that most CMV-associated TCR beta chains appeared HLA-restricted, with HLA associations seemingly driven largely by CMV exposure. A total of 150 to 200 TCR beta chains were listed by the study as associated with cytomegalovirus. The authors suggested that the approach could potentially be generalized to other disease states and immunological phenotypes. The only immune exposure information available for the cohort was CMV serostatus. A further reported finding was that TCR beta sequences accurately predicted the HLA-A and HLA-B alleles for most subjects in the first cohort. V-gene and J-gene trimming of TCR beta chains was associated with a missense DCLRE1C variant in a later genetic analysis, and the association was replicated in an independent cohort. In an earlier analysis of more than 500 of the donors, most TCR beta V segments appeared in productive rearrangements about 90% or about 30% of the time, broadly matching IMGT annotations. According to a later analysis, parvovirus B19, influenza, CMV and Epstein-Barr virus appeared linked to several top co-occurrence clusters. Because HLA typing was unavailable for some donors at each locus, only the typed subset was used in association tests. Only TCR beta chains were sequenced in this cohort, and the absence of alpha or paired-chain data limited detectable features. In both the original and validation cohorts, the classifier was reported to diagnose cytomegalovirus status with high specificity and sensitivity. According to a later genetic analysis, donors in an Asian-associated ancestry cluster had fewer N-insertions in productive TCRs than the roughly 700-donor mean. Roughly uniform sequencing depth across donors was assumed in presence/absence analyses, although this assumption may not hold. When HLA alleles, especially DR and DQ, strongly co-occurred, attributing TCR associations to individual alleles was difficult.

Concerning this clone: Its antigen has not been determined. One junction end disagrees with the germline gene, perhaps due to a read error. Other DNA sequences in this specimen translate into the identical CDR3.

The cohort comprised 670 or so healthy bone marrow donors. Cohort members were all nominally healthy when sampled, although unrecorded immune exposures were likely present. Of the 670 or so cohort members, about 280 had positive CMV serostatus and approximately 360 had negative CMV serostatus, and CMV serostatus was not recorded for the donor. A peripheral blood sample was collected from each donor, and TCR beta sequencing was performed on peripheral blood mononuclear cells. Genomic DNA extraction from the blood cell samples was performed with the Qiagen DNeasy Blood Extraction Kit. CDR1 and CDR2 were assigned from the germline V gene (reference sequence) as LNHDA and SQIVND. The CDR3 has 15 amino acids, counting the end cysteine and phenylalanine. Left in the record is the CDR3 DNA by itself, 45 bases read in frame from the first base. Libraries were built with the immunoSEQ multiplex PCR assay. The multiplex PCR relied on a mix of 60 forward primers for TCR Vbeta segments and 13 reverse primers for TCR Jbeta segments. Amplification of the CDR3 region of rearranged TCR beta genes was performed with a multiplex PCR assay on genomic DNA. The Illumina HiSeq System was used to sequence the amplified TCR beta libraries as 87-base-pair reads. Per the original workflow: A later analysis tallied around 87 million unique TCR beta chains across the 700 or so repertoires, and about 10 million of those chains were shared by two or more donors. Raw reads were error-corrected and collapsed into unique sequences with a nearest-neighbor algorithm that merged closely related sequences to remove PCR and sequencing errors. V, D and J gene segments were assigned by aligning CDR3 sequences to IMGT reference sequences. Each retained sequence needed at least a six-nucleotide match to both a V gene segment and a J gene segment. A rearrangement counted as productive if the CDR3 had no stop codons and remained in frame with V and J, and every other rearrangement counted as non-productive. CDR3 was defined by IMGT convention, running from the second conserved V-encoded cysteine to the conserved J-encoded phenylalanine. The earlier analysis of some 550 of the donors excluded any sequence lacking an unambiguous match to a single V gene segment. An earlier analysis of 500 to 600 of the donors classified V segments as functional when productive rearrangements were above 56.7% and as segregating when the standard deviation between donors was above 5%. A statistical classification framework was built for diagnosing cytomegalovirus status from the catalog of TCR beta chain sequences. V and J gene assignment, in a later analysis, came from comparing TCR nucleotide sequences with IMGT/GENE-DB human TR gene sequences. A later analysis assigned CDR3 sequences and most-parsimonious VDJ recombination scenarios with the TCRdist pipeline. A later analysis defined each TCR beta chain by its CDR3 amino acid sequence plus V-gene family, and excluded reads lacking a unique V-gene family. To address suspected cross-contamination and a sequencing artifact, a later analysis removed around 590 highly shared, low-generation-probability nucleotide sequences. A later analysis calculated a clonal expansion index for each public chain from normalized within-repertoire ranks of inferred template counts. Generation probabilities in a later analysis came from a VDJ recombination model fitted to out-of-frame rearrangements, and those results were checked against IGoR. Hypergeometric tests were used in a later analysis to score TCR-TCR, TCR-HLA and TCR-CMV co-occurrence, with a repertoire-size bias correction applied to the TCR pairs. To estimate false discovery rates, a later analysis permuted the HLA or CMV assignments 20 times. In a later analysis, co-occurring TCRs were grouped with DBSCAN, and TCRdist sequence similarity was added when clustering was performed within HLA-allele-positive subsets. Repertoires with fewer than 30,000 or more than 120,000 public chains, plus five repertoires with anomalous nucleotide sharing, were excluded from co-occurrence clustering. The clones in this table, taken by TCRdb from immuneACCESS, are in-frame only. Not every clone is retained; where verified, under half of the shortfall comes from an unresolved V gene, and the cause of the rest is unknown. For V, J and clone size, that table is used; D and trimming come from the DNA. Recorded for this sample are about 68,000 clones; 75% to 90% of them occurred a single time. The ten top clones hold about 6.8% of the sample.

The receptor's source is a human donor in good health. Sequencing was carried out using PBMCs. The chain links TRBV19 with TRBJ1-6; the junction holds 8 bases that match TRBD1. DNA sequence: TGCGCCAGTAGTATCGGGACAGGTAGTAATTCACCCCTCCACTTT. Its product reads: CASSIGTGSNSPLHF. Full variable domain (CDR3 extended with the reference TRBV19 and TRBJ1-6 proteins): DGGITQSPKYLFRKEGQNVTLSCEQNLNHDAMYWYRQDPGQGLRLIYYSQIVNDFQKGDIAEGYSVSREKKESFPLTVTSAQKNPTAFYLCASSIGTGSNSPLHFGNGTRLTVT.